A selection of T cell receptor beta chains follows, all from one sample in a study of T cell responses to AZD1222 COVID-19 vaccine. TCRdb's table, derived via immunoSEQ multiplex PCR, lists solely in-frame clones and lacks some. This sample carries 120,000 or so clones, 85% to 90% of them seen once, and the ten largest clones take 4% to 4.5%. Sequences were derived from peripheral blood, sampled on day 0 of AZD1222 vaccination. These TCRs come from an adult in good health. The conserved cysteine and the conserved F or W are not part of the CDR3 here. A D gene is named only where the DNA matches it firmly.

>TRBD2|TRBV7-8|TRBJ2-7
ASSFASGVDITYEQY
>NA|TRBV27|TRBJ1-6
ASSFQGLNSPLH
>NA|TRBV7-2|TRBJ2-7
ASSFDGSTYEQY
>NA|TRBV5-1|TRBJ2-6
ASSLEGSGANVLT
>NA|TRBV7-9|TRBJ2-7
ASSYDGHDEQY
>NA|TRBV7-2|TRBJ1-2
ASSPTSEAFAYT
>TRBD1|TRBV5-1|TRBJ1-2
ASTPGQGASYGYT
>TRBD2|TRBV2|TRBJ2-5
ASRGTSGGQETQY
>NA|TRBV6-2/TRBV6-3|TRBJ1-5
ASSLNGGNQPQH
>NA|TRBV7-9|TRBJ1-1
ASSLVRGVVAF
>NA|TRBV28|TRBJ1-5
ASRRGGSSNQPQH
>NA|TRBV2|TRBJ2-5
ASPQQNNQETQY
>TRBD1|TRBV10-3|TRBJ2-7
AISESDRGSYEQY
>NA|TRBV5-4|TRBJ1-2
ASTLQPTRGYT
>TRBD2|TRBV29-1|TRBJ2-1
SVGLAGEGTYNEQF
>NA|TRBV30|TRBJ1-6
AWSWGSYNSPLH
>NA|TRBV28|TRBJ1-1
ASTSGAPGPEAF
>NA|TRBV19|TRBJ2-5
ARASEGGLKTQY
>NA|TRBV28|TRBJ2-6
ASSLFPSSGANVLT
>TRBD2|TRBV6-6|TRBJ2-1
ASSHGPLAEPYNEQF
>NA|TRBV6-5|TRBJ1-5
ASSYSGGYGNQPQH
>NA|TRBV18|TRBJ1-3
ASSPSASGYTIY
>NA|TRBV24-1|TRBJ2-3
ATSTQGSPTDTQY